The clone carrying this T cell receptor (beta chain) was recorded a few times. This sample is drawn from a study of blood T cells in healthy people across ages. There are 16 residues in the CDR3. Germline CDR1 reads LGHNA; CDR2 reads YSLEER. Trimming took 3 bases from V and 1 from J, leaving 16 bases between them. For the second PCR, which ran for roughly 7 to 11 cycles, a sample-barcoded 5' primer and a J-beta primer mix were used. TCRdb itself ran the 5' RACE reads through MiXCR, one entry per CDR3 protein. The data show hundreds of thousands of distinct CDR3 sequences, more than 35% seen once. The gene calls are TRBV4-3 and TRBJ2-7, with D perhaps given as TRBD1 or TRBD2 (5 bases each). The specimen sequenced was blood. This clonotype was obtained from a man older than 75 in good health. In DNA, the CDR3 is TGCGCCAGCAGCCAGTACCGGGACCTAGCATCCTACGAGCAGTACTTC. Its protein product is CASSQYRDLASYEQYF.